The 18 T cell receptor beta chains below were found in one sample sequenced in a study of identical twins. MiXCR was run by TCRdb on the 5' RACE reads, yielding one entry per CDR3 protein. This table has under 1 million distinct CDR3 sequences, roughly an eighth appearing once. The same data also went into a second study, on yellow fever vaccine responses in identical twins.

The sequenced sample was PBMCs. The source of these receptors is a woman aged 18 to 35 in good health.

This clonotype was detected only a few times. The chain employs TRBV15 and TRBJ2-3; 7 bases match TRBD1. This CDR3 comprises 16 residues. The J segment lost 4 bases and the V segment lost 3 bases, leaving 10 bases of the junction unmatched. Germline V gives CDR1 LNHNV, CDR2 YYDKDF (reference sequence). The CDR3 DNA reads as TGTGCCACCAGCAGGGAAAATAGGGGGCTAGCAGATACGCAGTATTTT. The encoded protein is CATSRENRGLADTQYF.

The V call is TRBV20-1, the J call TRBJ2-1; 9 bases map to TRBD2. This CDR3 spans 16 amino acids. J was trimmed by 4 bases and V by 3 bases; bases with no gene match: 10. Germline CDR1 is DFQATT and CDR2 is SNEGSKA (reference sequence). The CDR3 coding sequence is TGCAGTGCTAGTCGGCGGGAGGGCCGGTCTTACAATGAGCAGTTCTTC. Amino acid sequence: CSASRREGRSYNEQFF.

This clonotype has a handful of counts. The gene calls are TRBV7-3 and TRBJ2-7; 12 positions agree with TRBD2. Germline assignment: CDR1 SGHTA and CDR2 FQGTGA. With V trimmed by 2 bases and J by 3 bases, 5 bases remained unmatched. CDR3 length: 16 amino acids. The CDR3 protein is CASSLSGLAGSYEQYF. CDR3 coding DNA: TGTGCCAGCAGCTTATCGGGACTAGCGGGCAGCTACGAGCAGTACTTC. Filled out from reference TRBV7-3 and TRBJ2-7, the complete variable domain reads GAGVSQTPSNKVTEKGKYVELRCDPISGHTALYWYRQSLGQGPEFLIYFQGTGAADDSGLPNDRFFAVRPEGSVSTLKIQRTERGDSAVYLCASSLSGLAGSYEQYFGPGTRLTVT.

This clonotype was seen a handful of times. The V and J genes are TRBV24-1 and TRBJ2-3; 9 nucleotides match TRBD2. The germline V gene encodes CDR1 KGHDR and CDR2 SFDVKD. This CDR3 is 16 amino acids long. V lost 2 bases and J lost 4; bases outside the gene matches: 6. The CDR3 nucleotides are TGTGCCACCAGTGATTCCGGGACTAGCAGAGCAGATACGCAGTATTTT. Residues: CATSDSGTSRADTQYF.

This clonotype was observed a handful of times. The genes are TRBV4-1 and TRBJ1-5; possibly TRBD1 for D (6 bases). Trimming removed 4 bases from V and 0 bases from J, with 16 bases in between. Germline V gene data show CDR1 as MGHRA and CDR2 as YSYEKL. The CDR3 has 17 amino acids. The CDR3 DNA reads as TGCGCCAGCAGCCGAATCTTGACAGGAGGTAGCAATCAGCCCCAGCATTTT. The encoded protein is CASSRILTGGSNQPQHF.

This clonotype has more than one count but fewer than ten. This chain links TRBV2 with TRBJ1-5; D is possibly TRBD1 (5 bases). Germline V lookup: CDR1 SNHLY, CDR2 FYNNEI. Trimming pared 2 bases from V and 6 bases from J, leaving 11 bases between. CDR3 size: 14 residues. The DNA of the CDR3 is TGTGCCAGCAGTGAATTCAGGGCGGGTCAGCCCCAGCATTTT. It translates to CASSEFRAGQPQHF.

This clonotype was observed a few times. The chain links TRBV28 to TRBJ2-1; 9 bases agree with TRBD1. CDR1 and CDR2 from the germline V gene are MDHEN and SYDVKM. The junction had 9 bases not matched to a gene; V was cut back by 3 bases and J by 6 bases. This CDR3 contains 16 residues. This chain's CDR3 is CASSFQIGTGPNEQFF. The CDR3 nucleotides read TGTGCCAGCAGTTTTCAGATCGGGACAGGGCCCAATGAGCAGTTCTTC.

V usage is TRBV21-1 and J usage is TRBJ1-6. TRBV21-1 is listed as a pseudogene. The CDR3 spans 20 residues. DNA for the CDR3: TGTGCCAGCAGCCTCGTTAGGTGTGGCAGGGCCGACTCCTATAATTCACCCCTCCACTTT. Residues: CASSLVRCGRADSYNSPLHF.

This clonotype was detected a few times. The chain is built from TRBV20-1 and TRBJ1-1; TRBD1 matches 9 bases. Germline values: CDR1 DFQATT, CDR2 SNEGSKA (reference sequence). CDR3 length: 13 amino acids. V trimming: 6 bases; J trimming: 3 bases; junction bases outside the gene matches: 5. The CDR3 sequence: CSAGTGFDTEAFF. The CDR3 DNA is TGCAGTGCCGGGACAGGGTTCGACACTGAAGCTTTCTTT.

This clonotype appeared a few times. The chain links TRBV6-1 to TRBJ2-5, with TRBD2 matching 11 bases. The CDR3 contains 16 residues. With 10 bases clipped from V and 4 bases from J, the junction kept 14 bases outside the gene matches. Germline V gene lookup returns CDR1 MNHNS and CDR2 SASEGT. The CDR3 protein is CATQLAGELGRETQYF. In DNA form, the CDR3 reads TGTGCCACCCAACTAGCGGGAGAATTGGGAAGAGAGACCCAGTACTTC.

A few counts support this clonotype. The rearrangement links TRBV10-3 to TRBJ2-1; D may match TRBD1 or TRBD2 (6 bases each). CDR1 and CDR2 from the germline V gene are ENHRY and SYGVKD. Trimming pared 6 bases from V and 11 bases from J, leaving 17 bases between. CDR3 size: 13 residues. CDR3 region: CAISESGANQQFF. Written as DNA, the CDR3 is TGTGCCATCAGCGAATCGGGGGCTAATCAGCAGTTCTTC.

Only a few counts were recorded for this clonotype. The chain is built from TRBV2 and TRBJ2-2, with TRBD2 matching over 8 bases. The CDR3 is 13 amino acids. CDR1 is SNHLY and CDR2 is FYNNEI in the germline V gene. J gave up 3 bases and V 8 bases, and 2 bases lay outside the gene matches. The CDR3 sequence is CASGTRDTGELFF. The DNA of the CDR3 is TGTGCCAGCGGGACTAGAGACACCGGGGAGCTGTTTTTT. Based on the CDR3 plus reference TRBV2 and TRBJ2-2, the full variable domain is EPEVTQTPSHQVTQMGQEVILRCVPISNHLYFYWYRQILGQKVEFLVSFYNNEISEKSEIFDDQFSVERPDGSNFTLKIRSTKLEDSAMYFCASGTRDTGELFFGEGSRLTVL.

This clonotype was found a few times. The rearrangement uses TRBV7-8 and TRBJ1-5; 8 nucleotides match TRBD1. Germline CDR1 reads SGHVS; CDR2 reads FQNEAQ. V lost 2 bases, J lost 3 bases, and 9 bases stayed unmatched. The CDR3 is made up of 17 amino acids. In DNA form, the CDR3 reads TGTGCCAGCAGCTTATATGGTGGGCAGGGGGCCAATCAGCCCCAGCATTTT. Its translation is CASSLYGGQGANQPQHF.

This sequence joins TRBV2 and TRBJ1-2; TRBD1 is a possible D gene (6 bases). Germline-derived CDR1 and CDR2 are SNHLY and FYNNEI. This CDR3 contains 13 residues. V lost 7 bases, J lost 2 bases, and 11 bases lay in between. This chain's CDR3 is CASTDRTNYGYTF. CDR3 coding DNA: TGTGCCAGCACGGACAGAACGAACTATGGCTACACCTTC.

This clonotype was seen ten or more times. A junction boundary mismatches the germline segment, possibly from a read error. The rearrangement uses TRBV5-1 and TRBJ1-1; the D is unclear. Germline V CDR1 and CDR2: SGHRS, YFSETQ. There are 13 residues in the CDR3. For the CDR3, the DNA is TGTGCCAGCAGCCAAGGAGTGAACACTGAAGCTTTCTTT. It yields the protein CASSQGVNTEAFF.

The chain recombines TRBV29-1 with TRBJ1-2; the D gene is possibly TRBD1 (6 bases). Germline V CDR1 and CDR2: SQVTM, ANQGSEA. The CDR3 contains 12 residues. The V gene lost 5 bases and the J gene lost 5 bases, with 12 bases spanning the gap. The CDR3 nucleotides read TGCAGCGTTACACAGGGCGGGTATGGCTACACCTTC. Translation gives CSVTQGGYGYTF. Full variable domain (missing parts from reference TRBV29-1 and TRBJ1-2): SAVISQKPSRDICQRGTSLTIQCQVDSQVTMMFWYRQQPGQSLTLIATANQGSEATYESGFVIDKFPISRPNLTFSTLTVSNMSPEDSSIYLCSVTQGGYGYTFGSGTRLTVV.

The chain recombines TRBV29-1 with TRBJ2-1; tentative D call: TRBD2 (6 bases). V dropped 2 bases and J dropped 2 bases, with 13 bases sitting between them. CDR1 and CDR2 from the germline V gene are SQVTM and ANQGSEA. The CDR3 spans 15 residues. CDR3 DNA sequence: TGCAGCGTTGAATCTAGCGCGAAGACCTACAATGAGCAGTTCTTC. Its protein product is CSVESSAKTYNEQFF.

The V and J genes are TRBV4-1 and TRBJ2-3; possibly TRBD2 for D (6 bases). CDR3 size: 17 residues. Germline CDR1 is MGHRA and CDR2 is YSYEKL. Trimming took off 0 bases at V and 1 base at J, with 14 bases between the two ends. The CDR3 region is CASSQEKARRGTDTQYF. CDR3 in DNA: TGCGCCAGCAGCCAAGAGAAGGCACGGAGGGGCACAGATACGCAGTATTTT.